This TCR beta chain was obtained from a study of CD8 T cells in ankylosing spondylitis. Overall study results and limits: Some of these motif variants have turned up before, in reports on reactive arthritis synovial fluid and blood. Disease-associated clones were CD8+ and fairly uncommon in peripheral blood. The study looked at matched synovial fluid samples from ankylosing spondylitis patients. Disease-linked clones were reported to be significantly enriched there.

Generation of TCR beta libraries employed quantitative 5'-RACE incorporating molecular barcodes. TCRdb processed the 5' RACE reads anew with MiXCR; each CDR3 protein has one entry. The sample consists of roughly 230,000 distinct CDR3 sequences, 18% of them appearing once. There are a few counts of this clonotype. What it binds is not known. The CDR3 is 15 residues long. V dropped 3 bases and J dropped 4; count of bases not matched to a gene: 7. CDR1 is SQVTM and CDR2 is ANQGSEA in the germline V gene. The rearrangement joins TRBV29-1 to TRBJ2-1; 9 bases line up with TRBD2. Sequencing was carried out using blood, either unsorted or a sorted T cell fraction (not recorded which). The clonotype was recovered from a male donor with ankylosing spondylitis or in good health (not recorded which). In nucleotides, the CDR3 is TGCAGCGTTGACCTAGCGGGGCACCTATACAATGAGCAGTTCTTC. It is translated as CSVDLAGHLYNEQFF.